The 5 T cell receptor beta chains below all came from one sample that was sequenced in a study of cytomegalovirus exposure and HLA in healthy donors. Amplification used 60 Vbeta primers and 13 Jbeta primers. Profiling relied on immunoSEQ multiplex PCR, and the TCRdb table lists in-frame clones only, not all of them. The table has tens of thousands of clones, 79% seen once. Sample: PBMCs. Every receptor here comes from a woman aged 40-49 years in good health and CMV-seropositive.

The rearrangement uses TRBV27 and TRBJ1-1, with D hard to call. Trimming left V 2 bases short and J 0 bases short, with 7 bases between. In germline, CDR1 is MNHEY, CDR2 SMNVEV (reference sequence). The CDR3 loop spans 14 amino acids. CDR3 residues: CASSLTGLNTEAFF. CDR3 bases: TGTGCCAGCAGTTTAACCGGTTTGAACACTGAAGCTTTCTTT.

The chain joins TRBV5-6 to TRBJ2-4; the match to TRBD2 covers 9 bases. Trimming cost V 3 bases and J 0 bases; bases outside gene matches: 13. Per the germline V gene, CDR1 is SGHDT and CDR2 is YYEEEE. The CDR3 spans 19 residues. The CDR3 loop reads CASSYSPIAGVGAKNIQYF. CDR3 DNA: TGTGCCAGCAGCTACAGCCCCATAGCGGGAGTAGGAGCCAAAAACATTCAGTACTTC.

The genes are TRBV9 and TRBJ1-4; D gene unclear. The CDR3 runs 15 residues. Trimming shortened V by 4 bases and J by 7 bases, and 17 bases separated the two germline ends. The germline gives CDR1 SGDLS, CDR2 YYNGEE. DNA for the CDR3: TGTGCCAGCAGCCCCCCCGGGGAGACGAGTGAAAAACTGTTTTTT. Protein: CASSPPGETSEKLFF.

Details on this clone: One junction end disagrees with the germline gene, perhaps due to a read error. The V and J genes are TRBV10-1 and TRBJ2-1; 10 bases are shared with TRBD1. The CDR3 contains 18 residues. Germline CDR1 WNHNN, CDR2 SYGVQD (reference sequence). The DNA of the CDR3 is TGCGCCAGCAGTGAGTCTCCTCCGGGACAGGGGCTGTACAATGAGCAGCTCTTC. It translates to CASSESPPGQGLYNEQLF.

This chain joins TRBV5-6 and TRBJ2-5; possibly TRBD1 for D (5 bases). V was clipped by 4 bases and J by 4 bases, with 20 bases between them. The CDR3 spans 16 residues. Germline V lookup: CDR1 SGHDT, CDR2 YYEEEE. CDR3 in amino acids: CASSPMYLTARETQYF. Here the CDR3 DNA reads TGTGCCAGCAGCCCGATGTACCTGACAGCCAGAGAGACCCAGTACTTC.